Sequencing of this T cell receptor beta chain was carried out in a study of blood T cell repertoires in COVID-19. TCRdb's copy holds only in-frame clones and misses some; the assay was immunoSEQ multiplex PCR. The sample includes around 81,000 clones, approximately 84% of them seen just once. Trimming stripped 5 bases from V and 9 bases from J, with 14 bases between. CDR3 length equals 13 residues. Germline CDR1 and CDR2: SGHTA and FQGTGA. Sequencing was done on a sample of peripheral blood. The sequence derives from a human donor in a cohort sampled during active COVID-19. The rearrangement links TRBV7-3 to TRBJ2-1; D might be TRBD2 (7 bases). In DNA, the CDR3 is TGTGCCAGCAGCCCTTGGGGGGGGCTTGAGCAGTTCTTC. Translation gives CASSPWGGLEQFF. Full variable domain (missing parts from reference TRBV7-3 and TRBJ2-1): GAGVSQTPSNKVTEKGKYVELRCDPISGHTALYWYRQSLGQGPEFLIYFQGTGAADDSGLPNDRFFAVRPEGSVSTLKIQRTERGDSAVYLCASSPWGGLEQFFGPGTRLTVL.